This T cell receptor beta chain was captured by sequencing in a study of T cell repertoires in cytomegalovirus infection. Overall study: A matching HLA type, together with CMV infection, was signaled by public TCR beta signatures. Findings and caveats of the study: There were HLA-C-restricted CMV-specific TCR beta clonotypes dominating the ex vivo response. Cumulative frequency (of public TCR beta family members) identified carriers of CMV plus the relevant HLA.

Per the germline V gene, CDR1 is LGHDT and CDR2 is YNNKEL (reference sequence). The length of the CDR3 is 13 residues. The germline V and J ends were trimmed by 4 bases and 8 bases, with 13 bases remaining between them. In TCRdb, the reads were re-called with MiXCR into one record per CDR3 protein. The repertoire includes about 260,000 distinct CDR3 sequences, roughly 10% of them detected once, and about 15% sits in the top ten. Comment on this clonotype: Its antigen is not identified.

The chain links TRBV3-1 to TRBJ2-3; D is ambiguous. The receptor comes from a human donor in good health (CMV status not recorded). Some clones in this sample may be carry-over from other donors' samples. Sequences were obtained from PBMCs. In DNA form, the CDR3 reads TGTGCCAGCAGCCGGAAGGCAGTAGCTACGCAGTATTTT. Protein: CASSRKAVATQYF.